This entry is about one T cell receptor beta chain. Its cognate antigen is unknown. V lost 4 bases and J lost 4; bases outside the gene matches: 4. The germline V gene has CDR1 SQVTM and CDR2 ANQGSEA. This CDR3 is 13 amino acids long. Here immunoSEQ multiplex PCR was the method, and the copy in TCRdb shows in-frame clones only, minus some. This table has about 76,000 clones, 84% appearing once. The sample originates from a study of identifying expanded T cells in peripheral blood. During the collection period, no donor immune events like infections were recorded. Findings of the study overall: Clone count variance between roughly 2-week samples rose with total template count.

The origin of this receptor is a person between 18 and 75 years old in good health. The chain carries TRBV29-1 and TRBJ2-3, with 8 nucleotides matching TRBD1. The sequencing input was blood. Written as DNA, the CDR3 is TGCAGCGTTGCTCGGACAGGGTCAGATACGCAGTATTTT. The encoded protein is CSVARTGSDTQYF.